This passage covers 6 T cell receptor beta chains from one sample sequenced in a study of cytomegalovirus exposure and HLA in healthy donors. Amplification used 60 Vbeta primers and 13 Jbeta primers. Sequenced by immunoSEQ multiplex PCR; TCRdb stores in-frame clones only, minus some. The sample records around 140,000 clones, around three quarters being singletons. The source material was PBMCs. Receptors were obtained from a man between 40 and 49 years old in good health and CMV-seropositive.

V gene TRBV5-4 combines with J gene TRBJ2-2; TRBD1 aligns across 9 bases. The CDR3 sequence is 16 residues long. V lost 4 bases to trimming and J lost 4 bases; unmatched junction nucleotides: 8. Germline V gene lookup returns CDR1 SGHNT and CDR2 YYREEE (reference sequence). The CDR3 coding sequence is TGTGCCAGCAGCCCGGGACAGGGTTGGAGCACCGGGGAGCTGTTTTTT. Its translation: CASSPGQGWSTGELFF.

The chain recombines TRBV7-8 with TRBJ2-5, with 10 bases fitting TRBD2. CDR3 length: 15 residues. Per germline, CDR1 SGHVS and CDR2 FQNEAQ. The J segment lost 1 base and the V segment lost 5 bases, leaving 4 bases of the junction unmatched. The CDR3 bases are TGTGCCAGCAGCGTACTAGCGGGGCTCCAAGAGACCCAGTACTTC. Protein: CASSVLAGLQETQYF.

This clone occurred a few times. The chain is built from TRBV1 and TRBJ2-7; the D call TRBD1 from the table was never checked on the DNA. TRBV1 is a recognized pseudogene. The CDR3 covers 15 residues. The CDR3 here is CTSSQTPGQSYEQYF. CDR3 nucleotides: TGCACCAGCAGCCAAACACCTGGACAGTCATACGAGCAGTACTTC.

This clone was detected only a few times. The chain carries TRBV5-1 and TRBJ2-3; 11 nucleotides align to TRBD2. Germline CDR1 and CDR2: SGHRS and YFSETQ. Unmatched junction bases numbered 6, after V lost 5 bases and J lost 4 bases. The CDR3 is made up of 15 amino acids. The CDR3 nucleotides are TGCGCCAGCAGGACACTAGCGGGAGCCGCAGATACGCAGTATTTT. This encodes CASRTLAGAADTQYF.

This chain uses TRBV5-1 with TRBJ2-1; 9 bases match TRBD2. Germline assignment: CDR1 SGHRS and CDR2 YFSETQ. With V trimmed by 1 base and J by 9 bases, 8 bases remained unmatched. The CDR3 spans 15 residues. The CDR3 sequence: CASSLIVAGEGEQFF. CDR3 nucleotide sequence: TGCGCCAGCAGCTTGATCGTAGCGGGAGAGGGTGAGCAGTTCTTC.

The J gene is TRBJ1-1, the V gene TRBV7-9; 9 bases are a match to TRBD1. V shed 5 bases and J 7 bases; nucleotides not matched to a gene: 8. CDR1 is SEHNR, CDR2 FQNEAQ, per germline (reference sequence). CDR3 length: 14 residues. CDR3 sequence: CASSAGTGTVEAFF. The CDR3 DNA reads as TGTGCCAGCAGCGCCGGGACAGGGACGGTTGAAGCTTTCTTT.